This T cell receptor beta chain was sequenced during a study of blood T cell repertoires in COVID-19 (dated by TCRdb to 2020 to 2021). Regarding the complete study: Samples from collaborators originated in the United States, Italy and Spain and spanned both the acute and convalescent phases of COVID-19. The material from the prospective study consisted of cDNA or gDNA derived from T cells, B-cell-depleted T cells, or PBMCs. The dataset comprised deeply sampled blood TCRbeta repertoires from subjects exposed to, actively infected with, or recovered from COVID-19. The repertoires were released in a freely available public database meant as a resource for research on the immune response to SARS-CoV-2. Samples came from the ongoing ImmuneRACE study (first 160 participants) plus 1,254 subjects from 6 global collaborators. Nearly every sample came with metadata listing a de-identified subject ID, COVID-19 status, age in years and sex. Where available, HLA class I and class II types were obtained from metadata supplied by the sample provider rather than from assay-based typing.

The paper's findings and limits, for the study overall: Clinical and demographic metadata were provided uncurated, with the amount varying by source and participant.

TCRbeta CDR3 regions were amplified from genomic DNA by means of the immunoSEQ Assay, a bias-controlled multiplex PCR. The source study handled its data this way. Nucleated cell counts per sample were estimated from amplification of reference gene primers within the assay. Sequence reads were collapsed and filtered to measure the absolute abundance of every unique TCRbeta CDR3 rearrangement. For each sample, productive Simpson clonality was calculated by taking the square root of Simpson's diversity index across productive rearrangements. TCRdb provides this immuneACCESS table in a form limited to in-frame rearrangements. Some clones are lacking; in checked studies, under half of them reflect an unresolved V gene, and why the rest are absent is not known. V and J calls plus clone size are reproduced from that table; the DNA served to infer D and trimming. Present in this sample are about 460,000 clones, around nine tenths of which were seen just once. The ten largest clones take up under 9.5% of the sample.

Concerning this clone itself: Its target antigen remains unknown. No base qualities exist here, and no much larger clone lies one base off it.

The germline V gene supplies CDR1 MGHRA and CDR2 YSYEKL. The CDR3 holds 17 amino acids from the cysteine to the phenylalanine. Only CDR3 DNA is held: 51 bases, read in frame from base 1. V is pared back by 2 bases and J by 8 bases, with 21 bases lying between the germline termini. Enrolling through a virtual design, the prospective study's participants ranged in age from roughly 18 to 100 years and lived across 20 to 25 United States geographic areas. To assign participants to cohorts, the prospective study relied on clinical history that participants themselves reported in a screening survey and a study questionnaire. ImmuneRACE Cohort 3 recovered participants were defined by two consecutive negative NP/OP PCR tests, healthcare professional clearance, or symptom resolution. Each participant in the prospective study had whole blood, serum and a nasopharyngeal or oropharyngeal swab collected by mobile phlebotomists. Prospective study participants could optionally give additional blood draws and questionnaires over a roughly 2-month period. Before DNA extraction, blood samples from the prospective study were shipped at room temperature or frozen.

The source is a woman between 55 and 75 years old who had recovered from COVID-19. This sequence uses TRBV4-1 and TRBJ1-4, with TRBD1 as a weak D call on 6 bases. The sample comprised PBMCs or T cells enriched from blood (not recorded which). For the CDR3, the sequence is CASSQPIGQIYGEKLFF. The nucleotide sequence reads TGCGCCAGCAGCCAACCCATTGGACAGATCTACGGGGAAAAACTGTTTTTT.